This note documents a single T cell receptor beta chain sequence. V was shortened by 2 bases and J by 6 bases, with 15 bases between the two germline ends. Germline CDR1 is SEHNR and CDR2 is FQNEAQ (reference sequence). This CDR3 comprises 15 residues. One entry per CDR3 protein results from TCRdb running MiXCR on the 5' RACE reads. The profile shows roughly 690,000 distinct CDR3 sequences, 20% to 25% of them singletons. The data derive from a study of identical twins. Healthy Caucasians were all of the donors. Another study also made use of these data, one on T cells expressing NK-cell markers.

The TCR was taken from a woman younger than 30 in good health. Material: PBMCs. This chain connects TRBV7-9 to TRBJ2-3; D not resolved. The CDR3 DNA is TGTGCCAGCAGCTTATCAGGCCCGAGGTTCGATACGCAGTATTTT. Translation: CASSLSGPRFDTQYF.